Shown below are 17 T cell receptor beta chains from a single sample sequenced in a study of shared clonotypes between healthy human individuals. Generated by immunoSEQ multiplex PCR, the TCRdb table keeps only in-frame clones and is missing some. The repertoire holds approximately 940,000 clones, with over 60% as singletons. Sequencing used memory CD4+ T cells sorted from blood. Subset indicated: CD45RA-negative fraction. These receptors originate from a man between 18 and 35 years old in good health.

As for this clone: Other DNA sequences in the same sample also yield this CDR3. The chain couples TRBV6-1 to TRBJ2-7, with 11 bases that match TRBD2. The CDR3 runs to 15 residues. Looked up from germline, CDR1 is MNHNS and CDR2 is SASEGT. V trimming: 6 bases; J trimming: 7 bases; junction bases outside the gene matches: 11. The CDR3 DNA reads TGTGCCAGCAGGGTGGACGGGACTAGCGGAAGGGAGCAGTACTTC. This gives the protein CASRVDGTSGREQYF.

This sequence joins TRBV5-1 and TRBJ2-1; TRBD1 matches at 7 bases. V trimming: 0 bases; J trimming: 2 bases; junction bases outside the gene matches: 5. Germline V CDR1 and CDR2: SGHRS, YFSETQ. This CDR3 has 16 residues. CDR3: CASSLAPGQTYNEQFF. The CDR3 DNA reads TGCGCCAGCAGCTTGGCCCCGGGACAGACCTACAATGAGCAGTTCTTC.

This chain joins TRBV6-1 and TRBJ1-1; no firm D call. The length of the CDR3 is 14 residues. V lost 10 bases, J lost 0 bases, and 15 bases lay in between. Looked up from germline, CDR1 is MNHNS and CDR2 is SASEGT. Here the CDR3 reads CATKIDQMNTEAFF. The CDR3 DNA is TGTGCCACCAAGATAGACCAGATGAACACTGAAGCTTTCTTT.

With respect to this clone: One base separates it from a far larger clone, so it is likely a read error. The chain carries TRBV6-1 and TRBJ1-6; D call uncertain. The CDR3 is 16 residues long. Per germline, CDR1 MNHNS and CDR2 SASEGT. Trimming shortened V by 4 bases and J by 7 bases, and 17 bases separated the two germline ends. The CDR3 DNA reads as TGTGCCAGCAGTGCGATTACTATAGGAGCGAATTCACCCCTCCACTTT. This encodes CASSAITIGANSPLHF.

This clone was seen a few times. V is TRBV6-5 and J is TRBJ2-3; perhaps TRBD2 as D (6 bases). CDR3 length: 15 amino acids. The V gene's germline CDR1 is MNHEY and CDR2 SVGAGI. V was trimmed by 6 bases and J by 8 bases, leaving 21 bases between them. The chain's CDR3 is CASRPPGLPGGTQYF. The CDR3, as DNA: TGTGCCAGCAGGCCTCCGGGACTCCCAGGTGGTACGCAGTATTTT.

A note on this clone: This likely reflects a read error, since a far larger clone is one base away. The chain links TRBV5-1 to TRBJ2-3; D possibly corresponds to TRBD2 (5 bases). Trimming pared 2 bases from V and 5 bases from J, leaving 15 bases between. Per the germline V gene, CDR1 is SGHRS and CDR2 is YFSETQ. The CDR3 sequence is 15 residues long. CDR3 protein: CASSFRSSTLDTQYF. DNA of the CDR3: TGCGCCAGCAGCTTTAGGTCTAGCACGCTAGATACGCAGTATTTT. Full variable domain (rest looked up from reference TRBV5-1 and TRBJ2-3): KAGVTQTPRYLIKTRGQQVTLSCSPISGHRSVSWYQQTPGQGLQFLFEYFSETQRNKGNFPGRFSGRQFSNSRSEMNVSTLELGDSALYLCASSFRSSTLDTQYFGPGTRLTVL.

The chain joins TRBV5-1 to TRBJ2-7; 9 positions match TRBD1. The CDR3 spans 15 residues. The germline V gene has CDR1 SGHRS and CDR2 YFSETQ. J gave up 5 bases and V 4 bases, and 10 bases lay outside the gene matches. Written as DNA, the CDR3 is TGCGCCAGCAGCATGCTCCGGGACAGGGTGAACGAGCAGTACTTC. Protein product: CASSMLRDRVNEQYF. Combining the CDR3 with reference TRBV5-1 and TRBJ2-7 gives the whole variable domain KAGVTQTPRYLIKTRGQQVTLSCSPISGHRSVSWYQQTPGQGLQFLFEYFSETQRNKGNFPGRFSGRQFSNSRSEMNVSTLELGDSALYLCASSMLRDRVNEQYFGPGTRLTVT.

The chain uses TRBV27 and TRBJ2-5, with no clear D. Germline V gives CDR1 MNHEY, CDR2 SMNVEV (reference sequence). V was pared by 4 bases and J by 4 bases, with 10 bases between. CDR3 length equals 13 residues. The CDR3: CASSSLAGETQYF. CDR3 nucleotides: TGTGCCAGCAGTTCCCTGGCCGGAGAGACCCAGTACTTC.

The rearrangement joins TRBV14 to TRBJ2-7, with TRBD2 identical over 12 bases. The CDR3 sequence is 16 residues long. The germline V gene encodes CDR1 SGHDN and CDR2 FVKESK. The trim removed 4 bases at V and 5 bases at J, leaving 9 bases unmatched. The CDR3 sequence is CASSRLTSGGPNEQYF. CDR3 bases: TGTGCCAGCAGCCGCCTGACTAGCGGGGGCCCCAACGAGCAGTACTTC.

The count of this clone is one. The chain joins TRBV5-4 to TRBJ1-2; D may be TRBD1 (5 bases). Looked up from germline, CDR1 is SGHNT and CDR2 is YYREEE (reference sequence). This CDR3 region has 15 residues. Trimming cost V 4 bases and J 3 bases, with 16 bases left between them. Here the CDR3 reads CASSRKRDGDYGYTF. In DNA, the CDR3 is TGTGCCAGCAGCCGAAAAAGGGACGGTGACTATGGCTACACCTTC.

The chain is built from TRBV4-1 and TRBJ2-1; perhaps TRBD2 as D (5 bases). Germline lookup yields CDR1 MGHRA and CDR2 YSYEKL. The CDR3 loop spans 17 amino acids. V was clipped by 1 base and J by 0 bases, with 13 bases between them. In DNA, the CDR3 is TGCGCCAGCAGCCAAGGGCTGGGGAGTCGCTCCTACAATGAGCAGTTCTTC. It specifies CASSQGLGSRSYNEQFF.

The chain uses TRBV9 and TRBJ2-5, with TRBD2 identical over 9 bases. CDR1 is SGDLS and CDR2 is YYNGEE in the germline V gene. The CDR3 runs 15 residues. Losses at the gene ends were 0 bases for V and 4 bases for J; bases not matched to a gene: 4. The CDR3 sequence is CASSVVAGGGETQYF. The CDR3 DNA is TGTGCCAGCAGCGTAGTTGCGGGAGGGGGAGAGACCCAGTACTTC.

In its sample, this clone was seen a few times. The chain couples TRBV2 to TRBJ2-1; TRBD2 might be the D (5 bases). Trimming cost V 7 bases and J 4 bases, with 11 bases left between them. From germline, CDR1 is SNHLY and CDR2 FYNNEI. This CDR3 is 13 amino acids long. As DNA, the CDR3 is TGTGCCAGCAACGTGTGGGAGTACAATGAGCAGTTCTTC. This gives the protein CASNVWEYNEQFF.

The chain joins TRBV18 to TRBJ1-2, with D perhaps matching TRBD1 (6 bases). The CDR3 has 15 amino acids. Germline V gene data show CDR1 as KGHSH and CDR2 as LQKENI. V gave up 2 bases and J gave up 2 bases, with 12 bases separating them. The CDR3 DNA sequence: TGTGCCAGCTCACCAGGGCAGGGGATAAACTATGGCTACACCTTC. Its translation: CASSPGQGINYGYTF. The full variable domain, completed using reference TRBV18 and TRBJ1-2, is NAGVMQNPRHLVRRRGQEARLRCSPMKGHSHVYWYRQLPEEGLKFMVYLQKENIIDESGMPKERFSAEFPKEGPSILRIQQVVRGDSAAYFCASSPGQGINYGYTFGSGTRLTVV.

This clone was seen only once. The gene calls are TRBV18 and TRBJ2-7; D call uncertain. CDR1 and CDR2 (germline): KGHSH, LQKENI. The CDR3 has 14 amino acids. Trimming removed 3 bases from V and 2 bases from J, with 11 bases in between. The DNA of the CDR3 is TGTGCCAGCTCACCTCGACACGGGCCCTACGAGCAGTACTTC. The encoded protein is CASSPRHGPYEQYF.

J is TRBJ2-1 and V is TRBV5-8, with 7 bases matching TRBD1. The germline V gene encodes CDR1 SGHTS and CDR2 YDEGEE. V lost 4 bases to trimming and J lost 5 bases; unmatched junction nucleotides: 6. The CDR3 covers 14 residues. CDR3 protein: CASSRGGRNNEQFF. The CDR3 DNA follows: TGTGCCAGCAGCCGAGGGGGCAGGAACAATGAGCAGTTCTTC. The entire variable domain, with the rest obtained from reference TRBV5-8 and TRBJ2-1, is as follows: EAGVTQSPTHLIKTRGQQATLRCSPISGHTSVYWYQQALGLGLQFLLWYDEGEERNRGNFPPRFSGRQFPNYSSELNVNALELEDSALYLCASSRGGRNNEQFFGPGTRLTVL.

The chain is built from TRBV21-1 and TRBJ1-5; TRBD1 reflects the table's D call only, with no check against the DNA. TRBV21-1 is deemed a pseudogene. CDR3 length equals 16 residues. The CDR3 loop reads CASSKGDRVSNQPQHF. For the CDR3, the DNA is TGTGCCAGCAGCAAGGGGGACAGGGTTAGCAATCAGCCCCAGCATTTT.